Listed here are 26 T cell receptor beta chains from one sample, sequenced in a study of blood T cell repertoires in COVID-19. This table comes from immunoSEQ multiplex PCR, and its TCRdb copy is limited to in-frame clones, with some not included. Of approximately 130,000 clones listed, roughly 90% are singletons. The sequenced sample consisted of PBMCs or T cells enriched from blood (not recorded which). Every receptor here comes from a woman in her forties or fifties who had recovered from COVID-19.

The chain has TRBV2 and TRBJ1-1; TRBD1 is a possible D gene (6 bases). Trimming took off 5 bases at V and 6 bases at J, with 19 bases between the two ends. The germline CDR1 and CDR2 sequences are SNHLY and FYNNEI. CDR3 size: 15 residues. The CDR3 here is CASSPTTGTRAEAFF. CDR3 coding DNA: TGTGCCAGCAGTCCGACTACAGGGACGAGGGCTGAAGCTTTCTTT.

This sequence joins TRBV4-3 and TRBJ2-1; D may be TRBD2 (7 bases). V lost 0 bases and J lost 4, with 13 bases in between. This CDR3 comprises 16 residues. The germline CDR1 and CDR2 sequences are LGHNA and YSLEER. This CDR3 reads CASSQDGGGGYNEQFF. In nucleotides, the CDR3 is TGCGCCAGCAGCCAAGATGGAGGGGGGGGGTACAATGAGCAGTTCTTC.

The genes are TRBV4-1 and TRBJ2-7; TRBD2 agrees at 11 bases. The CDR3 loop spans 16 amino acids. Trimming cost V 2 bases and J 0 bases; bases outside gene matches: 3. CDR1 is MGHRA and CDR2 is YSYEKL in the germline V gene. The CDR3 nucleotides are TGCGCCAGCAGCCAAAAAGGGACTAGCGGCTCCTACGAGCAGTACTTC. It codes for CASSQKGTSGSYEQYF.

The chain combines TRBV11-3 with TRBJ2-3, with 9 bases matching TRBD2. The germline V gene encodes CDR1 SGHNT and CDR2 YENEEA. The trim removed 0 bases at V and 2 bases at J, leaving 6 bases unmatched. This CDR3 has 17 residues. The CDR3 DNA follows: TGTGCCAGCAGCTTAGATATAGTAGCGGGAGTCACAGATACGCAGTATTTT. Its protein is CASSLDIVAGVTDTQYF.

This chain connects TRBV15 to TRBJ1-1, with D perhaps matching TRBD1 (6 bases). V was pared by 4 bases and J by 5 bases, with 11 bases between. Germline V gene data show CDR1 as LNHNV and CDR2 as YYDKDF (reference sequence). The CDR3 loop spans 13 amino acids. CDR3 nucleotide sequence: TGTGCCACCAGCACAGGGGAAACGACTGAAGCTTTCTTT. It translates to CATSTGETTEAFF.

The chain recombines TRBV2 with TRBJ1-5; D unresolved. Between the trimmed V and J ends, which lost 3 bases and 4 bases, there was a span of 10 bases. The CDR3 extends over 14 amino acids. The V gene's germline CDR1 is SNHLY and CDR2 FYNNEI. DNA of the CDR3: TGTGCCAGCAGTGATTTTTCGGTGAATCAGCCCCAGCATTTT. Its protein is CASSDFSVNQPQHF.

This clone was detected only once. The chain is built from TRBV19 and TRBJ1-6, with D perhaps TRBD1 (5 bases). Looked up from germline, CDR1 is LNHDA and CDR2 is SQIVND (reference sequence). The CDR3 extends over 14 amino acids. The V end lost 3 bases, the J end lost 10 bases, and 13 bases lay between the germline ends. This CDR3 reads CASSIRGTDSPLHF. In DNA form, the CDR3 reads TGTGCCAGTAGTATTAGGGGTACGGACTCACCCCTCCACTTT.

The chain joins TRBV13 to TRBJ2-5; TRBD2 matches 8 bases. Germline loops: CDR1 PRHDT, CDR2 FYEKMQ (reference sequence). This CDR3 has 16 residues. V lost 4 bases to trimming and J lost 5 bases; unmatched junction nucleotides: 12. The CDR3 loop reads CASSSPGLVATETQYF. The CDR3 DNA reads as TGTGCCAGCAGCTCCCCGGGACTAGTGGCGACGGAGACCCAGTACTTC.

The chain employs TRBV5-4 and TRBJ2-1; 7 bases map to TRBD1. Germline V gene lookup returns CDR1 SGHNT and CDR2 YYREEE (reference sequence). The V segment lost 4 bases and the J segment 4 bases; nucleotides outside the gene matches: 2. The CDR3 consists of 13 residues. The CDR3 spells CASSRQGYNEQFF. In DNA, the CDR3 is TGTGCCAGCAGCCGACAGGGTTACAATGAGCAGTTCTTC.

This clone has only a few counts. The V gene is TRBV10-1, the J gene TRBJ2-7; 10 nucleotides match TRBD2. The CDR3 totals 14 residues. Germline lookup yields CDR1 WNHNN and CDR2 SYGVQD (reference sequence). With V trimmed by 3 bases and J by 7 bases, 6 bases remained unmatched. For the CDR3, the DNA is TGCGCCAGCAGTGAAGGTAGCGGGGGGCATGAGCAGTACTTC. It encodes CASSEGSGGHEQYF.

As for this clone: Other DNA sequences in the sample encode the same CDR3. This chain joins TRBV14 and TRBJ2-7, with TRBD2 matching over 10 bases. Germline trimming cut 6 bases from V and 1 base from J; bases unmatched to any gene: 6. There are 15 residues in the CDR3. The germline V gene encodes CDR1 SGHDN and CDR2 FVKESK. CDR3 sequence reads: CASSQVAGGSYEQYF. The CDR3 coding sequence is TGTGCCAGCAGTCAGGTAGCGGGGGGATCCTACGAGCAGTACTTC.

This clone was counted between two and nine times. The V gene is TRBV24-1, the J gene TRBJ2-1; TRBD2 might be the D (7 bases). Germline V gives CDR1 KGHDR, CDR2 SFDVKD. V was clipped by 5 bases and J by 1 base, with 14 bases between them. The CDR3 spans 16 residues. The CDR3 nucleotides read TGTGCCACCAGTGCCAGAGAGGGGGGGTCCTACAATGAGCAGTTCTTC. Translation: CATSAREGGSYNEQFF.

The chain has TRBV4-1 and TRBJ2-7, with 11 bases fitting TRBD2. Germline V gene data show CDR1 as MGHRA and CDR2 as YSYEKL. There are 16 residues in the CDR3. V shed 0 bases and J 3 bases; nucleotides not matched to a gene: 4. CDR3 DNA: TGCGCCAGCAGCCAAGATCGCACTAGCGGGGGCTACGAGCAGTACTTC. Translation gives CASSQDRTSGGYEQYF.

J is TRBJ1-1 and V is TRBV20-1; maybe TRBD1 (5 bases). The CDR3 is 13 residues long. CDR1 DFQATT and CDR2 SNEGSKA come from the germline V gene (reference sequence). Trimming took 3 bases from V and 7 from J, leaving 15 bases between them. The CDR3 reads CSASSGRRDEAFF. CDR3 DNA: TGCAGTGCTAGTTCGGGGCGGAGGGATGAAGCTTTCTTT.

The rearrangement links TRBV9 to TRBJ1-6; D remains ambiguous. Trimming removed 3 bases at V and 8 bases at J, with 9 bases between. The CDR3 runs 13 residues. CDR1 is SGDLS, CDR2 YYNGEE, per germline. The CDR3 bases are TGTGCCAGCAGCGATTGGAGGGATTCACCCCTCCACTTT. It is translated as CASSDWRDSPLHF. Full variable domain (remainder filled in from reference TRBV9 and TRBJ1-6): DSGVTQTPKHLITATGQRVTLRCSPRSGDLSVYWYQQSLDQGLQFLIQYYNGEERAKGNILERFSAQQFPDLHSELNLSSLELGDSALYFCASSDWRDSPLHFGNGTRLTVT.

The chain links TRBV6-2 or TRBV6-3 to TRBJ1-2; no clear D gene. Germline-derived CDR1 and CDR2 are MNHEY and SVGEGT. This CDR3 region has 13 residues. The V end lost 2 bases, the J end lost 4 bases, and 8 bases lay between the germline ends. The CDR3 DNA is TGTGCCAGCAGTTACGAGGAAGGCTATGGCTACACCTTC. It encodes CASSYEEGYGYTF.

This chain connects TRBV5-5 to TRBJ2-2; 7 bases map to TRBD1. J lost 4 bases, V lost 1 base, and 10 bases had no gene match. The CDR3 totals 17 residues. The V gene's germline CDR1 is SGHKS and CDR2 YYEKEE (reference sequence). CDR3 residues: CASSLLRGQISTGELFF. The CDR3 coding sequence is TGTGCCAGCAGCTTGTTGAGGGGACAGATCAGCACCGGGGAGCTGTTTTTT.

This clone showed up just a few times. The genes are TRBV9 and TRBJ2-3, with D possibly matching TRBD1 (5 bases). CDR1 and CDR2 from the germline V gene are SGDLS and YYNGEE. Trimming cost V 5 bases and J 0 bases, with 10 bases left between them. The CDR3 runs 14 residues. CDR3 amino acids: CASRGARSTDTQYF. The CDR3 nucleotides are TGTGCCAGCAGAGGGGCTCGGAGCACAGATACGCAGTATTTT.

Written as DNA, the CDR3 is TGTGCCAGTAGTACGGGACAGGGGAGCTCCTACGAGCAGTACTTC. This encodes CASSTGQGSSYEQYF. The chain carries TRBV19 and TRBJ2-7; 10 positions agree with TRBD1. CDR3 length: 15 residues. CDR1 LNHDA and CDR2 SQIVND come from the germline V gene (reference sequence). V lost 4 bases, J lost 0 bases, and 3 bases stayed unmatched.

In this sample, this clone turned up once. The chain combines TRBV11-3 with TRBJ1-1; D call uncertain. The V gene lost 5 bases and the J gene lost 8 bases, with 18 bases spanning the gap. This CDR3 spans 14 amino acids. The germline gives CDR1 SGHNT, CDR2 YENEEA. CDR3 in DNA: TGTGCCAGCAGCCACTCGGTGCGGGTTGCCGAAGCTTTCTTT. Protein sequence: CASSHSVRVAEAFF.

This clone has a handful of counts. The chain uses TRBV5-1 and TRBJ2-2; 7 bases line up with TRBD1. V lost 0 bases, J lost 0 bases, and 2 bases stayed unmatched. The CDR3 is 16 amino acids. The V gene's germline CDR1 is SGHRS and CDR2 YFSETQ. CDR3 sequence: CASSLGQGTNTGELFF. The CDR3 bases are TGCGCCAGCAGCTTGGGACAGGGCACGAACACCGGGGAGCTGTTTTTT.

The chain uses TRBV3-1 (or the pseudogene TRBV3-2) and TRBJ1-6, with a possible D match to TRBD1 (5 bases). From germline, CDR1 is LGHDT and CDR2 YNNKEL (reference sequence). CDR3 length equals 16 residues. V lost 0 bases, J lost 4 bases, and 10 bases lay in between. The DNA of the CDR3 is TGTGCCAGCAGCCAAGACGGGGACTTGTATAATTCACCCCTCCACTTT. Translation: CASSQDGDLYNSPLHF.

This chain uses TRBV7-8 with TRBJ1-3; no definite D call. Germline V gives CDR1 SGHVS, CDR2 FQNEAQ. The CDR3 extends over 13 amino acids. The V end was cut by 4 bases, the J end by 1 base, with 5 bases between. Written as DNA, the CDR3 is TGTGCCAGCAGCTCGGGGTCTGGAAACACCATATATTTT. Its translation is CASSSGSGNTIYF. Filled out from reference TRBV7-8 and TRBJ1-3, the complete variable domain reads GAGVSQSPRYKVAKRGQDVALRCDPISGHVSLFWYQQALGQGPEFLTYFQNEAQLDKSGLPSDRFFAERPEGSVSTLKIQRTQQEDSAVYLCASSSGSGNTIYFGEGSWLTVV.

This chain joins TRBV7-8 and TRBJ1-2, with D possibly matching TRBD1 (6 bases). V lost 3 bases to trimming and J lost 7 bases, with 21 bases between them. From germline, CDR1 is SGHVS and CDR2 FQNEAQ. The CDR3 contains 16 residues. CDR3 nucleotides: TGTGCCAGCAGCTTTATCGGGGGGCGGGGTTTAGGTGGCTACACCTTC. Encoded protein: CASSFIGGRGLGGYTF.

The genes are TRBV10-2 and TRBJ2-7; 7 positions match TRBD2. V was clipped by 4 bases and J by 0 bases; unmatched bases: 3. The CDR3 is 14 residues long. Germline lookup yields CDR1 WSHSY and CDR2 SAAADI. CDR3 residues: CASSGSGFSYEQYF. For the CDR3, the DNA is TGCGCCAGCAGTGGTAGCGGGTTCTCCTACGAGCAGTACTTC.

At least ten counts were recorded for this clone. The chain joins TRBV6-5 to TRBJ1-5; maybe TRBD1 (6 bases). The V gene lost 4 bases and the J gene lost 4 bases, with 11 bases spanning the gap. Germline V gene data show CDR1 as MNHEY and CDR2 as SVGAGI. The length of the CDR3 is 14 residues. The CDR3 region is CASSFRQGNQPQHF. The CDR3 DNA reads TGTGCCAGCAGTTTCAGGCAGGGGAATCAGCCCCAGCATTTT.